The rows below give T cell receptor beta chains drawn from one sample of a study of human T cells and chemical hapten exposure. In TCRdb, the RACE reads were re-called with MiXCR into one record per CDR3 protein. The profile shows roughly 100,000 distinct CDR3 sequences, 30% to 35% of them singletons. This sample comprised whole blood, obtained in connection with sensitization to the hapten diphenylcyclopropenone (DPC). The receptors were sampled from a man in his forties with alopecia areata. Some clones in this sample may be carry-over from other donors' samples. The CDR3 runs from the conserved cysteine through the conserved F or W. D genes are given only for firm matches. A row's size may be missing; if present it is once, few, many or a size class.

.	TRBJ2-3	TRBV7-2	TRBD2	TGTGCCAGCAGCTCCTCTCGACTAGCGGGAGGGCCAACAGATACGCAGTATTTT	CASSSSRLAGGPTDTQYF
.	TRBJ1-3	TRBV6-6	.	TGTGCCGGACGAAGGGAAACGGGAAACACCATATATTTT	CAGRRETGNTIYF
few	TRBJ1-5	TRBV28	.	TGTGCCAGCAGTTTATCACACGGTAGCAATCAGCCCCAGCATTTT	CASSLSHGSNQPQHF
.	TRBJ2-3	TRBV7-8	.	TGTGCCAGCAGCGATACGGGAGCCATTTCCTCAGATACGCAGTATTTT	CASSDTGAISSDTQYF
few	TRBJ2-7	TRBV11-2	.	TGTGCCAGCAGCCGTAGCGACGGGAGCTCCTACGAGCAGTACTTC	CASSRSDGSSYEQYF
.	TRBJ2-1	TRBV7-2	.	TGTGCCAGCAGCTTAGTTGGTAGCCTCGATGAGCAGTTCTTC	CASSLVGSLDEQFF
.	TRBJ2-3	TRBV11-2	TRBD2	TGTGCCAGCAGCCCCCGTGGAGCGGGAGGGCTGGGAGATACGCAGTATTTT	CASSPRGAGGLGDTQYF
.	TRBJ1-1	TRBV4-3	.	TGCGCCAGCAGCCAAGATCTCGGGGCTCACTATAACACTGAAGCTTTCTTT	CASSQDLGAHYNTEAFF
few	TRBJ2-1	TRBV7-9	TRBD2	TGTGCCAGCAGCTTCCCAGGGACTAGCGGGAGTTATGAGCAGTTCTTC	CASSFPGTSGSYEQFF
.	TRBJ1-5	TRBV6-5	TRBD1	TGTGCCAGCAGTTACTCTCCCAGGGGGGTCAATCAGCCCCAGCATTTT	CASSYSPRGVNQPQHF
few	TRBJ2-5	TRBV19	TRBD1	TGTGCCAGTAGTACTCGGACAGGGTCGGAGACCCAGTACTTC	CASSTRTGSETQYF
few	TRBJ2-5	TRBV7-2	.	TGTGCCAGCAGAATTCTCACGGGGTCCCAAGAGACCCAGTACTTC	CASRILTGSQETQYF
.	TRBJ2-3	TRBV6-2/TRBV6-3	.	TGTGCCAGCAGTTACACCCTAGTATCTGGTTTTAACACAGATACGCAGTATTTT	CASSYTLVSGFNTDTQYF
.	TRBJ2-1	TRBV7-2	.	TGTGCCAGCAGCTTAGAGGCTAGCAGTTACAATGAGCAGTTCTTC	CASSLEASSYNEQFF
once	TRBJ2-4	TRBV9	TRBD2	TGTGCCAGCAGCGTAGGGCTAGCGGGAGGACGAGACATTCAGTACTTC	CASSVGLAGGRDIQYF
.	TRBJ2-4	TRBV28	.	TGTGCCAGCAGCCAAGGGGTGGCCAAAAACATTCAGTACTTC	CASSQGVAKNIQYF
.	TRBJ2-1	TRBV6-2/TRBV6-3	.	TGTGCCAGCAGTTATCTTGGCGGGACGGATAACAATGAGCAGTTCTTC	CASSYLGGTDNNEQFF